The source of this T cell receptor (beta chain) is a study of T cell changes during pregnancy in multiple sclerosis. CDR3 size: 14 residues. Germline CDR1 and CDR2: SNHLY and FYNNEI. V was pared by 6 bases and J by 4 bases, with 7 bases of the junction left unmatched. Only in-frame clones appear in the TCRdb table, and some are missing; sequencing was by immunoSEQ multiplex PCR. Of tens of thousands of clones listed, 90% to 95% are singletons. Here the sequenced sample was peripheral blood, taken in the second trimester of pregnancy. This chain connects TRBV2 to TRBJ2-7, with 9 bases lining up with TRBD2. The sequence derives from a female donor with multiple sclerosis, enrolled in a pregnancy study. This chain's CDR3 is CASRDSGRGYEQYF. As DNA, the CDR3 is TGTGCCAGCAGAGATAGCGGGAGAGGATACGAGCAGTACTTC.